These 17 T cell receptor beta chains were all obtained from the same sample, sequenced in a study of memory CD4+ T cells and cytomegalovirus serostatus. Single viable CD3+CD4+CD8-CD45RO+ cells were sorted as the memory CD4+ T cells. The data were produced by immunoSEQ multiplex PCR, yet TCRdb's version contains in-frame clones alone and is incomplete. In the table there are approximately 46,000 clones, around four fifths of which are singletons. Sequences were obtained from memory CD4+ T cells from blood. These receptors all stem from an adult in good health and CMV-seronegative.

This clone was seen a handful of times. This rearrangement joins TRBV6-1 to TRBJ2-7; D is possibly TRBD1 (7 bases). V was trimmed by 8 bases and J by 4 bases, leaving 21 bases between them. CDR1 is MNHNS, CDR2 SASEGT, per germline. The CDR3 extends over 15 amino acids. For the CDR3, the DNA is TGTGCCAGCGGGGGGACAGAGAAGATCCAATACGAGCAGTACTTC. Its protein is CASGGTEKIQYEQYF.

The chain combines TRBV9 with TRBJ2-7; D gene uncertain. Trimming removed 1 base from V and 5 bases from J, with 13 bases in between. The CDR3 has 14 amino acids. Per germline, CDR1 SGDLS and CDR2 YYNGEE. CDR3 sequence: CASSVSIRDHEQYF. As DNA, the CDR3 is TGTGCCAGCAGCGTATCAATTCGTGACCACGAGCAGTACTTC.

V usage is TRBV18 and J usage is TRBJ1-1; D is ambiguous. The CDR3 loop spans 13 amino acids. V lost 2 bases to trimming and J lost 6 bases, with 10 bases between them. Germline CDR1 reads KGHSH; CDR2 reads LQKENI. The CDR3 sequence is CASSPARRAEAFF. For the CDR3, the DNA is TGTGCCAGCTCACCAGCTAGACGGGCTGAAGCTTTCTTT.

This chain joins TRBV7-9 and TRBJ1-2, with D hard to call. CDR3 length equals 15 residues. V was pared by 0 bases and J by 0 bases, with 8 bases between. In germline, CDR1 is SEHNR, CDR2 FQNEAQ (reference sequence). CDR3 in amino acids: CASSLAPGANYGYTF. The DNA for the CDR3 is TGTGCCAGCAGCTTAGCACCGGGAGCTAACTATGGCTACACCTTC.

V is TRBV30 and J is TRBJ2-1, with TRBD1 matching 10 bases. CDR3 size: 15 residues. Germline-derived CDR1 and CDR2 are GTSNPN and SVGIG (reference sequence). Trimming cost V 5 bases and J 5 bases; bases outside gene matches: 9. CDR3 DNA: TGTGCCTGGCACTTGGGACAGGGGAGGGACAATGAGCAGTTCTTC. Its protein product is CAWHLGQGRDNEQFF.

The sample holds one count of this clone. CDR3 region: CASSLGYGTGSTEAFF. CDR3 DNA: TGTGCCAGCAGCTTAGGGTACGGAACAGGCTCCACTGAAGCTTTCTTT. The genes are TRBV7-2 and TRBJ1-1, with a possible D match to TRBD1 (5 bases). V lost 1 base, J lost 4 bases, and 16 bases lay in between. This CDR3 has 16 amino acids. Germline CDR1 reads SGHTA; CDR2 reads FQGNSA.

The chain carries TRBV30 and TRBJ2-1; D is uncertain. The CDR3 covers 14 residues. V was cut by 0 bases and J by 7 bases, with 13 bases left in between. Germline CDR1 reads GTSNPN; CDR2 reads SVGIG (reference sequence). The CDR3 sequence: CAWSVKGFGNEQFF. Written as DNA, the CDR3 is TGTGCCTGGAGTGTAAAGGGATTCGGGAATGAGCAGTTCTTC.

The rearrangement links TRBV11-2 to TRBJ2-5; TRBD2 matches 8 bases. The germline gives CDR1 SGHAT, CDR2 FQNNGV. The CDR3 covers 17 residues. V lost 1 base and J lost 5; bases outside the gene matches: 12. CDR3 in DNA: TGTGCCAGCAGCTTAGGTGTCGGGGGGGGCCGTGGGGAGACCCAGTACTTC. Its protein product is CASSLGVGGGRGETQYF.

The table lists this clone with a few counts. The rearrangement uses TRBV2 and TRBJ2-3; 10 nucleotides line up with TRBD2. Germline loops: CDR1 SNHLY, CDR2 FYNNEI. V shed 6 bases and J 2 bases; nucleotides not matched to a gene: 5. The CDR3 length is 15 residues. The CDR3 protein is CASRERGGPTDTQYF. The CDR3 region has the DNA TGTGCCAGCAGAGAGCGGGGGGGCCCCACAGATACGCAGTATTTT.

The chain uses TRBV7-8 and TRBJ1-3; no clear D. Germline V lookup: CDR1 SGHVS, CDR2 FQNEAQ. The CDR3 is 17 amino acids. The V end was cut by 1 base, the J end by 4 bases, with 17 bases between. The CDR3 protein is CASSLVASTNIGNTIYF. In nucleotides, the CDR3 is TGTGCCAGCAGCTTAGTCGCATCGACCAATATCGGAAACACCATATATTTT.

V and J are TRBV18 and TRBJ1-1, with D perhaps TRBD1 (5 bases). V was clipped by 5 bases and J by 5 bases, with 12 bases between them. CDR1 is KGHSH and CDR2 is LQKENI in the germline V gene. There are 13 residues in the CDR3. CDR3 sequence reads: CASSGRAGTEAFF. CDR3 nucleotide sequence: TGTGCCAGCTCAGGCAGGGCGGGGACTGAAGCTTTCTTT.

The chain carries TRBV18 and TRBJ2-7; a weak D match, TRBD1 (6 bases). The V and J ends lost 3 bases and 6 bases respectively, with 24 bases between them. The CDR3 spans 17 residues. Looked up from germline, CDR1 is KGHSH and CDR2 is LQKENI. The CDR3 bases are TGTGCCAGCTCACCCATGCAGGGGCAAGCGGATAATAGCGAGCAGTACTTC. Its translation is CASSPMQGQADNSEQYF.

V and J are TRBV27 and TRBJ1-4, with 11 bases fitting TRBD1. Germline V lookup: CDR1 MNHEY, CDR2 SMNVEV (reference sequence). Trimming took 5 bases from V and 8 from J; bases not matched to a gene: 7. CDR3 length: 15 amino acids. CDR3 DNA sequence: TGTGCCAGCAGTCAGCCGGGACAGGGGGAAGAAAAACTGTTTTTT. This codes for CASSQPGQGEEKLFF.

This clone was recorded once. The CDR3 DNA is TGCGCCAGCAGCTTAGCCGGATCATCAGATACGCAGTATTTT. Amino acids: CASSLAGSSDTQYF. This sequence joins TRBV5-1 and TRBJ2-3; D unresolved. V lost 2 bases and J lost 4, with 11 bases in between. The germline CDR1 and CDR2 sequences are SGHRS and YFSETQ. The CDR3 totals 14 residues.

This chain uses TRBV11-2 with TRBJ1-1; D is uncertain. The CDR3 sequence is 14 residues long. Trimming removed 5 bases from V and 1 base from J, with 11 bases in between. From germline, CDR1 is SGHAT and CDR2 FQNNGV. Here the CDR3 DNA reads TGTGCCAGCAGCGCCCGTACACCGAACACTGAAGCTTTCTTT. It yields the protein CASSARTPNTEAFF.

This sequence joins TRBV7-2 and TRBJ1-5; 8 nucleotides match TRBD1. Per the germline V gene, CDR1 is SGHTA and CDR2 is FQGNSA. J gave up 7 bases and V 3 bases, and 2 bases lay outside the gene matches. CDR3 length equals 13 residues. CDR3 nucleotide sequence: TGTGCCAGCAGCTTGGACAGGGAGCAGCCCCAGCATTTT. This encodes CASSLDREQPQHF.

This clone has only one observation. V and J are TRBV4-2 and TRBJ2-7, with D possibly called TRBD1 or TRBD2 (7 bases each). This CDR3 is 12 amino acids long. Per the germline V gene, CDR1 is LGHNA and CDR2 is YNFKEQ. V lost 4 bases to trimming and J lost 6 bases, with 10 bases between them. CDR3 region: CASSPGGAEQYF. The CDR3 DNA is TGTGCCAGCAGCCCAGGGGGGGCCGAGCAGTACTTC.